A selection of T cell receptor beta chains follows, all from one sample in a study of brain T cells in children with intractable seizures. Assay: immunoSEQ multiplex PCR; the TCRdb copy retains only in-frame clones and omits some. The data contain around 340,000 clones, more than 85% of them singletons. The sequencing here drew on peripheral blood, taken 4 to 5 months after surgery. The origin of the receptors is a boy in the first two years of life with tuberous sclerosis and intractable seizures. CDR3s include the opening cysteine and the closing phenylalanine or tryptophan. The D gene is left open where the match is weak. Expanded clones get a size class; other rows say once, few or many, or leave the size out.

V,J,size,D,CDR3,DNA
TRBV7-6,TRBJ2-5,.,TRBD1,CASSYTGGGKTQYF,TGTGCCAGCAGCTATACAGGGGGCGGGAAGACCCAGTACTTC
TRBV27,TRBJ1-5,few,TRBD1,CASSWTGENKPQHF,TGTGCCAGCAGTTGGACAGGGGAGAACAAGCCCCAGCATTTT
TRBV19,TRBJ1-4,.,.,CASSIPNEKLFF,TGTGCCAGTAGTATCCCCAATGAAAAACTGTTTTTT
TRBV2,TRBJ2-1,once,.,CASVGSLDEQFF,TGTGCCAGCGTCGGTTCGCTCGATGAGCAGTTCTTC
TRBV10-3,TRBJ1-1,.,.,CAISSNTEAFF,TGTGCCATCTCTTCGAACACTGAAGCTTTCTTT
TRBV6-1,TRBJ1-1,.,TRBD1,CASSEPGQGANTEAFF,TGTGCCAGCAGTGAACCAGGACAGGGGGCGAATACTGAAGCTTTCTTT
TRBV6-4,TRBJ2-2,.,TRBD2,CASSDWAGENTGELFF,TGTGCCAGCAGTGACTGGGCGGGGGAAAACACCGGGGAGCTGTTTTTT
TRBV7-2,TRBJ2-3,.,.,CASSFRLADTQYF,TGTGCCAGCAGCTTTAGACTAGCAGATACGCAGTATTTT
TRBV30,TRBJ2-3,.,.,CAWSYTDTQYF,TGTGCCTGGAGTTACACAGATACGCAGTATTTT
TRBV11-2,TRBJ1-1,.,.,CASSLVVGAVTEAFF,TGTGCCAGCAGCTTAGTAGTGGGGGCCGTCACTGAAGCTTTCTTT
TRBV13,TRBJ1-1,.,TRBD1,CASSPRQGPTEAFF,TGTGCCAGCAGCCCAAGACAGGGGCCCACTGAAGCTTTCTTT
TRBV5-1,TRBJ1-6,.,.,CASSSSPGPHAPALHF,TGCGCCAGCAGCTCCTCCCCGGGACCGCATGCCCCAGCCCTCCACTTT
TRBV24-1,TRBJ1-2,.,.,CATSVRDLGYTF,TGTGCCACCAGTGTGAGGGATCTGGGCTACACCTTC
TRBV5-6,TRBJ1-5,.,.,CASSLGNNQPQHF,TGTGCCAGCAGCTTGGGGAATAATCAGCCCCAGCATTTT
TRBV10-2,TRBJ2-1,.,TRBD2,CASSPGLANVEQFF,TGCGCCAGCAGTCCGGGACTAGCAAATGTTGAGCAGTTCTTC
TRBV21-1,TRBJ2-7,.,.,CASNAVDTRYEQYF,TGTGCCAGCAACGCAGTAGACACCCGCTACGAGCAGTACTTC
TRBV27,TRBJ2-5,.,.,CASSLDWTDQETQYF,TGTGCCAGCAGTCTAGATTGGACGGATCAAGAGACCCAGTACTTC
TRBV19,TRBJ1-1,few,.,CASSIGGGTEAFF,TGTGCCAGTAGTATTGGAGGTGGCACTGAAGCTTTCTTT
TRBV6-1,TRBJ1-1,.,.,CASSETPTAEAFF,TGTGCCAGCAGTGAAACACCGACCGCTGAAGCTTTCTTT
TRBV9,TRBJ1-1,.,.,CASSATTGDTEAFF,TGTGCCAGCAGCGCAACCACAGGAGACACTGAAGCTTTCTTT
TRBV6-5,TRBJ2-7,once,.,CASSQRSYEQYF,TGTGCCAGCAGCCAGCGGTCATACGAGCAGTACTTC
TRBV7-9,TRBJ2-1,.,.,CASSLTINEQFF,TGTGCCAGCAGCTTAACCATCAATGAGCAGTTCTTC
TRBV13,TRBJ1-4,once,TRBD1,CASSPGTAPEKLFF,TGTGCCAGCAGCCCCGGGACAGCTCCTGAAAAACTGTTTTTT
TRBV5-4,TRBJ1-1,.,.,CASSLTGNTEAFF,TGTGCCAGCAGCTTGACGGGGAACACTGAAGCTTTCTTT
TRBV28,TRBJ1-1,once,.,CASSDRPLNTEAFF,TGTGCCAGCAGTGACAGGCCATTGAACACTGAAGCTTTCTTT
TRBV15,TRBJ2-3,.,TRBD2,CATSISSGGAEYF,TGTGCCACCAGCATATCTAGCGGGGGGGCCGAGTATTTT
TRBV19,TRBJ1-6,once,.,CASSILSYNSPLHF,TGTGCCAGTAGTATTTTATCCTATAATTCACCCCTCCACTTT
TRBV6-1,TRBJ1-2,.,.,CASSEALLGAGYTF,TGTGCCAGCAGTGAAGCGCTTCTGGGGGCTGGCTACACCTTC
TRBV6-6,TRBJ1-2,.,.,CASSSLGAYGYTF,TGTGCCAGCAGTTCTTTGGGGGCTTATGGCTACACCTTC
TRBV7-8,TRBJ2-2,.,TRBD1,CASSSTGTGGGRELFF,TGTGCCAGCAGCTCAACCGGGACAGGGGGCGGGAGGGAGCTGTTTTTT
TRBV5-1,TRBJ1-6,few,TRBD1,CASSLDRDDSPLHF,TGCGCCAGCAGCTTAGACAGGGATGATTCACCCCTCCACTTT
TRBV11-2,TRBJ2-7,.,.,CASSLVLYEQYF,TGTGCCAGCAGCTTAGTCCTTTACGAGCAGTACTTC
TRBV30,TRBJ2-5,.,TRBD1,CAWSGTASETQYF,TGTGCCTGGTCCGGGACAGCATCCGAGACCCAGTACTTC
TRBV27,TRBJ2-1,.,TRBD2,CASSITSGAYNEQFF,TGTGCCAGCAGTATTACTAGCGGGGCCTACAATGAGCAGTTCTTC
TRBV7-9,TRBJ2-1,few,TRBD1,CASSRGTGYNEQFF,TGTGCCAGCAGCCGAGGGACAGGGTACAATGAGCAGTTCTTC
TRBV7-8,TRBJ1-4,few,.,CASSLEVRGTNEKLFF,TGTGCCAGCAGCTTAGAGGTCCGGGGAACTAATGAAAAACTGTTTTTT
TRBV6-5,TRBJ1-1,.,.,CASSLLKGYTEAFF,TGTGCCAGCAGTTTACTAAAGGGTTACACTGAAGCTTTCTTT
TRBV12-3/TRBV12-4,TRBJ2-5,.,.,CASSDRETQYF,TGTGCCAGCAGTGACAGAGAGACCCAGTACTTC
TRBV29-1,TRBJ1-3,.,.,CSVEVGSGNTIYF,TGCAGCGTTGAAGTGGGGTCTGGAAACACCATATATTTT
TRBV5-1,TRBJ2-7,.,.,CASSLGWGTRPYEQYF,TGCGCCAGCAGCTTGGGTTGGGGAACTAGGCCCTACGAGCAGTACTTC
TRBV7-3,TRBJ1-2,.,.,CASSLYPRGENPYGYTF,TGTGCCAGCAGCTTATACCCCCGGGGTGAAAACCCCTATGGCTACACCTTC
TRBV28,TRBJ2-7,.,.,CASSFVADPRYEQYF,TGTGCCAGCAGTTTCGTAGCGGACCCACGCTACGAGCAGTACTTC
TRBV6-5,TRBJ1-4,.,.,CASSPGAGNEKLFF,TGTGCCAGCAGTCCGGGGGCAGGTAATGAAAAACTGTTTTTT
TRBV28,TRBJ2-3,.,TRBD2,CASSLSSGSSTDTQYF,TGTGCCAGCAGTTTATCTAGCGGTTCTAGCACAGATACGCAGTATTTT
TRBV30,TRBJ1-2,.,.,CAWSPQVNLYGYTF,TGTGCCTGGAGTCCCCAGGTAAACCTTTATGGCTACACCTTC
TRBV10-2,TRBJ2-1,.,TRBD2,CASSEGLALNEQFF,TGCGCCAGCAGTGAGGGACTAGCCCTCAATGAGCAGTTCTTC
TRBV3-1/TRBV3-2,TRBJ1-1,.,.,CASSNTPLGHTEAFF,TGTGCCAGCAGCAACACCCCGCTCGGCCACACTGAAGCTTTCTTT
TRBV7-9,TRBJ2-1,.,TRBD2,CASSPLPGREGADEQFF,TGTGCCAGCAGCCCCCTCCCGGGGAGGGAGGGCGCGGATGAGCAGTTCTTC
TRBV6-5,TRBJ2-7,.,TRBD2,CASSRDSGTIYEQYF,TGTGCCAGCAGTCGCGACTCCGGGACTATATACGAGCAGTACTTC
TRBV7-2,TRBJ1-2,.,.,CASSLDPGSIGYTF,TGTGCCAGCAGCTTAGACCCAGGGTCAATTGGCTACACCTTC
TRBV15,TRBJ1-1,.,.,CATSRDIGSPQNTEAFF,TGTGCCACCAGCAGAGATATCGGGTCCCCTCAGAACACTGAAGCTTTCTTT
TRBV7-9,TRBJ2-5,once,TRBD2,CASSRLAGKETQYF,TGTGCCAGCAGCCGACTAGCGGGGAAAGAGACCCAGTACTTC
TRBV4-1,TRBJ2-7,.,TRBD2,CASSQVLGAGEGEQYF,TGCGCCAGCAGCCAAGTTCTTGGGGCGGGAGAGGGGGAGCAGTACTTC
TRBV5-1,TRBJ1-3,.,TRBD1,CASSLDRTGLSGNTIYF,TGCGCCAGCAGCTTGGACCGGACAGGGCTCTCTGGAAACACCATATATTTT
TRBV3-1/TRBV3-2,TRBJ1-1,.,.,CASGRVNTEAFF,TGTGCCAGCGGCAGGGTGAACACTGAAGCTTTCTTT
TRBV12-3/TRBV12-4,TRBJ1-2,.,.,CASSFLGNGYTF,TGTGCCAGCAGTTTCCTAGGCAATGGCTACACCTTC
TRBV2,TRBJ2-3,.,TRBD2,CASTGTSGTDTQYF,TGTGCCAGTACCGGGACTAGCGGCACAGATACGCAGTATTTT
TRBV11-3,TRBJ2-2,.,TRBD2,CASSISGSNTGELFF,TGTGCCAGCAGCATTAGCGGGAGTAACACCGGGGAGCTGTTTTTT
TRBV20-1,TRBJ1-1,.,.,CSALLPNMAFF,TGCAGTGCCCTACTACCTAACATGGCTTTCTTT
TRBV9,TRBJ2-3,.,.,CASSSGRGDYPPDTQYF,TGTGCCAGCAGCTCAGGTAGGGGGGACTACCCACCTGATACGCAGTATTTT